This T cell receptor beta chain is drawn from a study of cytomegalovirus exposure and HLA in healthy donors. TCRdb's copy holds only in-frame clones and misses some; the assay was immunoSEQ multiplex PCR. The sample consists of some 160,000 clones, more than 75% of them appearing once. The J segment lost 16 bases and the V segment lost 2 bases, leaving 9 bases of the junction unmatched. The germline V gene has CDR1 SGDLS and CDR2 YYNGEE. The CDR3 totals 12 residues. Only a few counts were recorded for this clone. The material sequenced was PBMCs. This sequence was found in a man younger than 35 in good health and CMV-seronegative. The gene calls are TRBV9 and TRBJ1-3, with 7 bases lining up with TRBD1. The CDR3 sequence: CASSVLQGRVYF. In DNA, the CDR3 is TGTGCCAGCAGCGTCCTACAGGGGCGGGTCTATTTT.